This T cell receptor beta chain was documented in a study of CD8 T cells in ankylosing spondylitis. For this clonotype: What it binds is not known. Given a much more abundant clone one base away, this may be a read error.

Study-wide results and caveats: Disease-associated clonotypes exhibited CD8+ identity and were relatively infrequent in peripheral blood.

The CDR3 has 13 residues. Germline V gives CDR1 SNHLY, CDR2 FYNNEI. TCRdb used MiXCR to reprocess the 5' RACE reads, holding one entry per CDR3 protein. This sample has around 88,000 distinct CDR3 sequences; about 9.1% occur once, and the top ten carry 5.1%. The source is a male donor with ankylosing spondylitis or in good health (not recorded which). V usage is TRBV2 and J usage is TRBJ2-5; the D is unclear. Sequenced: blood, either unsorted or a sorted T cell fraction (not recorded which). CDR3 amino acids: CASSEGMQEAQYF. The CDR3 bases are TGTGCCAGCAGTGAGGGGATGCAAGAGGCCCAGTACTTC.